This record concerns one T cell receptor beta chain sequence. What it binds is not known. The data belong to a study of graft-versus-host responses after intestinal transplantation. Study observations and caveats: Within the allografts of patients who had graft-donor T cell macrochimerism, graft-versus-host to host-versus-graft clonal ratios were high.

This CDR3 has 14 residues. V was pared by 9 bases and J by 9 bases, with 12 bases of the junction left unmatched. Germline V gene data show CDR1 as MNHNY and CDR2 as SVGAGI (reference sequence). Clones were read by immunoSEQ multiplex PCR, and TCRdb kept only the in-frame ones, dropping some. The top ten clones hold less than 4.5% of a sample with roughly 40,000 clones, more than 85% of them seen once. This receptor was taken from a human patient who received an intestinal transplant, so some T cells may come from the graft donor. Sequencing was performed on PBMCs, taken 734 days after intestinal transplantation. The V and J genes are TRBV6-6 and TRBJ2-1, with TRBD2 matching over 9 bases. DNA for the CDR3: TGTGCCAGTAACGCCTTAGCGGGAGTAAGTGAGCAGTTCTTC. It codes for CASNALAGVSEQFF.